The rows below give T cell receptor beta chains drawn from one sample of a study of cytomegalovirus exposure and HLA in healthy donors. Assay: immunoSEQ multiplex PCR; the TCRdb copy retains only in-frame clones and omits some. The sample gives about 170,000 clones, under 90% of which show up once; approximately 1.6% is in the top ten. The sample was PBMCs. All receptors come from a male donor in good health and CMV-seronegative. Each CDR3 is given with its conserved first and last residue. Clone size is stated in some rows and not others, as once, few, many or a class when expanded.

CDR3 | size | V
CASSYLAGAEQYF | . | TRBV6-5
CASSQVRVLWTEAFF | . | TRBV14
CASSVGQGGGYEAFF | . | TRBV9
CASSSTGFPSSYNSPLHF | . | TRBV5-1
CASSPDRVGQPQHF | . | TRBV7-8
CAITGGGGIISGANVLTF | . | TRBV10-3
CASSQASGGIGDEQYF | . | TRBV14
CASSVTSGGYNEQFF | once | TRBV5-1
CASSPPSLPNTEAFF | . | TRBV18
CAWSEGQTYGYTF | . | TRBV30
CAIKTQGTGELFF | . | TRBV10-3
CASREGTTNEKLFF | once | TRBV6-1
CANMEGPSNTEAFF | . | TRBV2
CAWSSRGGGQYF | . | TRBV30
CASSSSLAGVGDTQYF | few | TRBV28
CASSLGQNNSPLHF | few | TRBV5-1
CASSQDRVSGNTIYF | . | TRBV14
CASSQNRGYEQYF | . | TRBV4-3
CASSLSREMVEAFF | . | TRBV5-1
CASSPRGGRNNEQFF | . | TRBV7-3
CASSLRDSNQPQHF | . | TRBV7-9
CASSPQGRGGLYEQYF | . | TRBV7-2
CASKSGRALSGNTIYF | once | TRBV28
CASSPPRGGVGTGELFF | . | TRBV7-2
CASSADRAQYEQYF | . | TRBV2
CATSRDRGTYEQYF | . | TRBV15
CASSLTSGSTYEQYF | few | TRBV6-5
CASSFGQLPTATNEKLFF | . | TRBV5-1
CASSETSGGADTQYF | . | TRBV6-1
CASSLERGQYTGELFF | once | TRBV11-1
CASSEARGFRDVYIQYF | . | TRBV6-1
CASSLWAAGGRDEQFF | . | TRBV7-6
CASKPWEGGYTF | once | TRBV2
CSVKRQQETQYF | . | TRBV29-1
CASSPGSRSPLHF | . | TRBV7-6
CASSLAGRSYEQYF | . | TRBV7-2
CASSFSSSYNEQFF | . | TRBV5-1
CASSLSGAYEQYF | . | TRBV27
CASSSSGQANSPLHF | . | TRBV11-2
CASFEDRGPSEQYF | . | TRBV2
CASRPDLLYGYTF | . | TRBV28
CASNLLEGYTDTQYF | . | TRBV5-4
CASSPLADTQYF | . | TRBV7-6
CASSPQHTDTQYF | few | TRBV5-6
CASSSGGWSGNTIYF | . | TRBV5-1
CASSLNSGGELFF | . | TRBV11-1
CASSENGSGNTIYF | . | TRBV6-6
CASSFTGCYNEQFF | . | TRBV7-9
CASSPRGARQETQYF | . | TRBV19
CASSLGGQGALWEQYF | . | TRBV5-6
CASSLIDRLYNEQFF | . | TRBV11-2
CASSPGTSEETQYF | . | TRBV6-1
CASSPTGVNQPQHF | . | TRBV9
CASSSGQGDPTYEQYF | few | TRBV9
CATSTSGGASEQFF | . | TRBV2
CASSLQGLFTEAFF | once | TRBV6-5
CASSSQGIVNEKLFF | . | TRBV27